This T cell receptor beta chain was observed in a study of identical twins. Regarding the study as a whole: Invariant cells of the MAIT and iNKT types might have partly distorted the zero-insertion analyses.

The donors were all healthy and Caucasian. MiXCR was run by TCRdb on the 5' RACE reads, yielding one entry per CDR3 protein. The sample consists of under 500,000 distinct CDR3 sequences, around 15% of them appearing once. A word on this clonotype: Its specificity is not known.

The CDR3 has 16 amino acids. V lost 5 bases to trimming and J lost 8 bases, with 22 bases between them. CDR1 SGHDN and CDR2 FVKESK come from the germline V gene. The same sample was also studied in work on yellow fever vaccine responses in identical twins. That work adds: Twins reportedly appeared to share part of their vaccine T cell response while keeping part individual.

The chain has TRBV14 and TRBJ2-4; D not resolved. Sequencing used CD4+ T cells sorted from blood. The source of this sequence is a woman under 30 in good health. Written as DNA, the CDR3 is TGTGCCAGCAGCACCTGGGCCGCAGCCAACCGCGACATTCAGTACTTC. Its translation is CASSTWAAANRDIQYF.